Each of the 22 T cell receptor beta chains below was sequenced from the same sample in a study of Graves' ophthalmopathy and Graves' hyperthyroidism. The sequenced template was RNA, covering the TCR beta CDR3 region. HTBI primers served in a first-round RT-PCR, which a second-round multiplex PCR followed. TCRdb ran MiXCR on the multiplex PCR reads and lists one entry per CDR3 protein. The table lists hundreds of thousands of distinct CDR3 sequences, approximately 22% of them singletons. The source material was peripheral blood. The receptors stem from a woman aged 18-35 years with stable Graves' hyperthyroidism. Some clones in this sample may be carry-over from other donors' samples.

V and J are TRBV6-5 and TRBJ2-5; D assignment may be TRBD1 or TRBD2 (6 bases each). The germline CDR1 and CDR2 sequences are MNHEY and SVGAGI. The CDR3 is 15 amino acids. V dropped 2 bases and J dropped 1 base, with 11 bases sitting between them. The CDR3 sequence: CASSYTGALQETQYF. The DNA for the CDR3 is TGTGCCAGCAGTTACACGGGGGCTCTCCAAGAGACCCAGTACTTC.

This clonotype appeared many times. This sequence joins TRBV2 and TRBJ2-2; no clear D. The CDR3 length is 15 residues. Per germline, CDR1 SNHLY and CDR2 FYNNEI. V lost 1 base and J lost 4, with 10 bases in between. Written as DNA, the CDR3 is TGTGCCAGCAGTGAAGGCCGTAGAAGCACCGGGGAGCTGTTTTTT. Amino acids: CASSEGRRSTGELFF.

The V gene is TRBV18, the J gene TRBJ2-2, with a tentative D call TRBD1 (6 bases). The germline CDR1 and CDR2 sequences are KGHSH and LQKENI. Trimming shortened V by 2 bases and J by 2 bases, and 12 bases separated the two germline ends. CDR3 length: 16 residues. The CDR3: CASSPFTGTNTGELFF. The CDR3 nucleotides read TGTGCCAGCTCACCATTTACAGGGACAAACACCGGGGAGCTGTTTTTT.

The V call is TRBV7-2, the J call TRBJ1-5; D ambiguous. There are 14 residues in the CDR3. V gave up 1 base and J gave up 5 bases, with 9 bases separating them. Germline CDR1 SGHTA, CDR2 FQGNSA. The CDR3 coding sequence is TGTGCCAGCAGCTTAGTTGGAGCGGATCAGCCCCAGCATTTT. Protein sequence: CASSLVGADQPQHF. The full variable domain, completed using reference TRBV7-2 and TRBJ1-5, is GAGVSQSPSNKVTEKGKDVELRCDPISGHTALYWYRQSLGQGLEFLIYFQGNSAPDKSGLPSDRFSAERTGGSVSTLTIQRTQQEDSAVYLCASSLVGADQPQHFGDGTRLSIL.

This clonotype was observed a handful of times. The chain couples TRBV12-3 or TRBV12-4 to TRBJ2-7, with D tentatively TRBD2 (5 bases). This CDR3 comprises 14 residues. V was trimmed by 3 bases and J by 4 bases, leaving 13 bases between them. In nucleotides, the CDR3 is TGTGCCAGCAGTTTGATGCGGGCGGCATACGAGCAGTACTTC. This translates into CASSLMRAAYEQYF.

CDR3 coding DNA: TGCGCCAGCAGCCCATTTCGCGGAGATACGCAGTATTTT. Translating it yields CASSPFRGDTQYF. The V and J genes are TRBV4-1 and TRBJ2-3; D gene unclear. Trimming took off 4 bases at V and 5 bases at J, with 10 bases between the two ends. This CDR3 is built from 13 residues. The germline CDR1 and CDR2 sequences are MGHRA and YSYEKL.

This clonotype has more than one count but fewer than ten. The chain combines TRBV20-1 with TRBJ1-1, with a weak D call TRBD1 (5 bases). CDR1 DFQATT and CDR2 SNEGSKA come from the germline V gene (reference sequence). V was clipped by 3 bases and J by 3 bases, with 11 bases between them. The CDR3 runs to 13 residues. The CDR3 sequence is CSASTAGYTEAFF. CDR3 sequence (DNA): TGCAGTGCTAGTACGGCAGGGTACACTGAAGCTTTCTTT.

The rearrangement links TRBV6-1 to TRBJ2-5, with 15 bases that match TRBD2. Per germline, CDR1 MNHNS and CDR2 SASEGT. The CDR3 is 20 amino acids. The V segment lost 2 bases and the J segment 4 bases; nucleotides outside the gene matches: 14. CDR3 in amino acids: CASSESHLWTSGGEIETQYF. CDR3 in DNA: TGTGCCAGCAGTGAATCGCATCTTTGGACTAGCGGGGGGGAAATAGAGACCCAGTACTTC.

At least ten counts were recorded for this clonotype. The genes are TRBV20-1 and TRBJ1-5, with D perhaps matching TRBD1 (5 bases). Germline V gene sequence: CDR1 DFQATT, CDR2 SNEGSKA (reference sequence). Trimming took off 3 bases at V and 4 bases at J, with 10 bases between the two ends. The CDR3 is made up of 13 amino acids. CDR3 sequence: CSASFSGNQPQHF. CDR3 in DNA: TGCAGTGCTAGTTTTTCAGGGAATCAGCCCCAGCATTTT.

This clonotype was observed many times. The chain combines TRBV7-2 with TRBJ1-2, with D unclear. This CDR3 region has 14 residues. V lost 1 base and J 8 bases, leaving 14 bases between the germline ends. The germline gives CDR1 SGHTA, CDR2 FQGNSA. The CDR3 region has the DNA TGTGCCAGCAGCTTAGGGTTGAAGGCGGAAGGCTACACCTTC. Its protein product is CASSLGLKAEGYTF.

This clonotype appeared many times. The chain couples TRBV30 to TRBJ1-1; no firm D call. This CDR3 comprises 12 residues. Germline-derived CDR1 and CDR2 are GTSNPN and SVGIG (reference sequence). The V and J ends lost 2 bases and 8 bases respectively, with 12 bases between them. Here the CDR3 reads CAWSPDVDEAFF. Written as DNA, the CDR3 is TGTGCCTGGAGTCCGGACGTGGACGAAGCTTTCTTT.

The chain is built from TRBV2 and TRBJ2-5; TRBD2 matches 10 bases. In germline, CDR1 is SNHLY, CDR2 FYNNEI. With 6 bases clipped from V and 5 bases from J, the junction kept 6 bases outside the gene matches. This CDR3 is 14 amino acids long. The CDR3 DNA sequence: TGTGCCAGCAGAACAGCGGGAGGGTGGGAGACCCAGTACTTC. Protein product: CASRTAGGWETQYF.

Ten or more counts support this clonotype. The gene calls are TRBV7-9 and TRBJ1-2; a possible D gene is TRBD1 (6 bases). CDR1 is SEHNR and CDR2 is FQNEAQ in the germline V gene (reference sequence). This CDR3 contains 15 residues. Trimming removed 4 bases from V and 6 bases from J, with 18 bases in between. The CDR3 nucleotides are TGTGCCAGCAGCTCTGGGGGGGCCCGAGGGGATGGCTACACCTTC. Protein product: CASSSGGARGDGYTF.

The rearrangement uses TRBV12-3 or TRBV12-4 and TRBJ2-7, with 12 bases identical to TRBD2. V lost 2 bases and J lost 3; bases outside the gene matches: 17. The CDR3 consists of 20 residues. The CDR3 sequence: CASSLRAGWASGRAVYEQYF. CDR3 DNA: TGTGCCAGCAGTTTACGGGCAGGGTGGGCTAGCGGGAGGGCCGTCTACGAGCAGTACTTC.

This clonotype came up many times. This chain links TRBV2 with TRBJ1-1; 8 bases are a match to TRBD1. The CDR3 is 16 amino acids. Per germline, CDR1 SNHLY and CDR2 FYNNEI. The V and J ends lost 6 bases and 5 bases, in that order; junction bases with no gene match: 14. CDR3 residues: CASRRNGQGAGTEAFF. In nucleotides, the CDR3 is TGTGCCAGCAGGAGGAACGGTCAGGGGGCTGGTACTGAAGCTTTCTTT.

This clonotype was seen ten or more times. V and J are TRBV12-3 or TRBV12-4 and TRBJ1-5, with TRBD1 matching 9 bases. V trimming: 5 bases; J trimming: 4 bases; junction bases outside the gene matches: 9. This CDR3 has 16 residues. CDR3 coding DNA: TGTGCCAGCAGTAGATATACAGGGGGCGGGAATCAGCCCCAGCATTTT. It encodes CASSRYTGGGNQPQHF.

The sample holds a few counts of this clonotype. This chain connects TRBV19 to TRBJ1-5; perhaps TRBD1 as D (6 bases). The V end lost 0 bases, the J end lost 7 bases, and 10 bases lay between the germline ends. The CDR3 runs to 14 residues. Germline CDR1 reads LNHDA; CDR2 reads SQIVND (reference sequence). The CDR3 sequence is CASSIEGAGQPQHF. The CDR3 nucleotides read TGTGCCAGTAGTATAGAGGGGGCCGGCCAGCCCCAGCATTTT.

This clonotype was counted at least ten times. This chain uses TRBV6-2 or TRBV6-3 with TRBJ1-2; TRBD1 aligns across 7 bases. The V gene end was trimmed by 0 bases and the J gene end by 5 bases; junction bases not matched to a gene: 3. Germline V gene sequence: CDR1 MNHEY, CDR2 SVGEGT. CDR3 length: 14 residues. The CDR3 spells CASSYSGQPYGYTF. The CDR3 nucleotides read TGTGCCAGCAGTTACTCGGGACAGCCTTATGGCTACACCTTC.

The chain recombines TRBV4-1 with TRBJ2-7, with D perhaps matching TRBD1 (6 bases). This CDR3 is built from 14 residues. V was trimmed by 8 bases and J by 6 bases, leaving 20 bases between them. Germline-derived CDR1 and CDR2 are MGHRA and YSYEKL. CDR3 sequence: CASLPPGTPTEQYF. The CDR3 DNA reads TGCGCCAGCTTACCCCCCGGGACACCTACCGAGCAGTACTTC.

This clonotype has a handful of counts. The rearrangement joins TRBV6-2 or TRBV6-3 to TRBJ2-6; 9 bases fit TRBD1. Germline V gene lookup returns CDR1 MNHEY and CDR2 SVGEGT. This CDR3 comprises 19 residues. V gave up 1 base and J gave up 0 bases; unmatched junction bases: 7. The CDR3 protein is CASSYLGQGYSSGANVLTF. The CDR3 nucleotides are TGTGCCAGCAGTTACTTGGGACAGGGATATTCCTCTGGGGCCAACGTCCTGACTTTC.

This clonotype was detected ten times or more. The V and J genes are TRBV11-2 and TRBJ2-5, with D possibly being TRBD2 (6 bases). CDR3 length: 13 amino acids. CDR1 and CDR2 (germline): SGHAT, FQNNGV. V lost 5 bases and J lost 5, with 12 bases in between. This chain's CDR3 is CASSPGGAETQYF. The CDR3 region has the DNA TGTGCCAGCAGCCCAGGAGGGGCTGAGACCCAGTACTTC.

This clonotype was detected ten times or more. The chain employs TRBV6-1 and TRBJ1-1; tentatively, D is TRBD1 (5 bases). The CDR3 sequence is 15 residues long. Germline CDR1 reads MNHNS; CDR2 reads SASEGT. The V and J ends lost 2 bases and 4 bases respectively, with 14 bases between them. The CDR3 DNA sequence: TGTGCCAGCAGTGAACTGAAATTGGGGCGCACTGAAGCTTTCTTT. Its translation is CASSELKLGRTEAFF.